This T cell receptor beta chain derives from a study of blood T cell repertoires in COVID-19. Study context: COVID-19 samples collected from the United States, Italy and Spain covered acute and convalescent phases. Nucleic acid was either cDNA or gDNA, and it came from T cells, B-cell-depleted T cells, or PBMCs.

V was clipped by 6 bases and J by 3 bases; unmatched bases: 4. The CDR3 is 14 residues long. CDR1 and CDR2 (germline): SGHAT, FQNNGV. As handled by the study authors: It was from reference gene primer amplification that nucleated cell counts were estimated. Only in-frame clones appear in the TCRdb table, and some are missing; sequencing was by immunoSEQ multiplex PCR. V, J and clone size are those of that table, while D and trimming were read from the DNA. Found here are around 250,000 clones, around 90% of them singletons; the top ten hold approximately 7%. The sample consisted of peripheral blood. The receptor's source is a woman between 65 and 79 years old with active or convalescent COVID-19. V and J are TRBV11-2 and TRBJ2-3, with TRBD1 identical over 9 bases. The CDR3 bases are TGTGCCAGCAGACGGGACAGGGATACAGATACGCAGTATTTT. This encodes CASRRDRDTDTQYF.